This TCR beta chain originates from a study of blood T cell repertoires in COVID-19. Study overall: COVID-19 samples, acute and convalescent, were from the United States, Italy and Spain.

Profiling relied on immunoSEQ multiplex PCR, and the TCRdb table lists in-frame clones only, not all of them. The sample records 65,000 to 95,000 clones, 70% to 90% being singletons. V was pared by 9 bases and J by 1 base, with 6 bases between. This CDR3 contains 11 residues. CDR1 and CDR2 (germline): MNHEY, SVGAGI. This TCR derives from a man at least 80 years old with active or convalescent COVID-19. The chain uses TRBV6-5 and TRBJ1-1; D remains unclear. Sequencing used peripheral blood. CDR3 in DNA: TGTGCCAGTACTGGGAACACTGAAGCTTTCTTT. Translation: CASTGNTEAFF.